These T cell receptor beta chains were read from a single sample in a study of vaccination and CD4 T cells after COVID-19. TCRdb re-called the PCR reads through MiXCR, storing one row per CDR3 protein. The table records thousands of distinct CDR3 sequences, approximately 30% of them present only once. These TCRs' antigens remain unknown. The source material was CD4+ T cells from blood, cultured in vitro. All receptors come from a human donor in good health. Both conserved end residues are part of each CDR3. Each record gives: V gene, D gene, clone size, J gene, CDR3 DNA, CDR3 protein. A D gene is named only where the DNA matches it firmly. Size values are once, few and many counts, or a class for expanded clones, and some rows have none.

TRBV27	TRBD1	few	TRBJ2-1	TGTGCCAGCACAGGGGGAAGGACCTACAATGAGCAGTTCTTC	CASTGGRTYNEQFF
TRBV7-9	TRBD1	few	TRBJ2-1	TGTGCCAGCAGGGACAGGGGGAATGAGCAGTTCTTC	CASRDRGNEQFF
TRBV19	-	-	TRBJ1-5	TGTGCCAGCCGCCAGTTTGTAAGATCTAGCAATCAGCCCCAGCATTTT	CASRQFVRSSNQPQHF
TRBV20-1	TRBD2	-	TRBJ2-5	TGCAGTGCTAGAGAGAGTAGCGGGAGTGGGGAGACCCAGTACTTC	CSARESSGSGETQYF
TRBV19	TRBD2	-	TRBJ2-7	TGTGCCAGTAGTGCGACTAGCGCTAGCTCCTACGAGCAGTACTTC	CASSATSASSYEQYF
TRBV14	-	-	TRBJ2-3	TGTGCCAGCAGCCAAGGACCGATAGATACGCAGTATTTT	CASSQGPIDTQYF
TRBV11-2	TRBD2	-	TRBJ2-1	TGTGCCAGCAGTCCGGGACTAGGTCCTCGTCGGGAGCAGTTCTTC	CASSPGLGPRREQFF
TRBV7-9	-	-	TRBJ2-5	TGTGCCAGCAGCTTAGCAGGAGAAACGGGGACCCAGTACTTC	CASSLAGETGTQYF
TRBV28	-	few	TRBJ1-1	TGTGCCAGCAGTTCCGGGCGACAAAAAGCTTTCTTT	CASSSGRQKAFF
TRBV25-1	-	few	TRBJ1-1	TGTGCCAGCGTAGAGGGGGTAGGTGAAGCTTTCTTT	CASVEGVGEAFF
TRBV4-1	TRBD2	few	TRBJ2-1	TGCGCCAGCAGCCAAGTAACAGCGGGAGTGGCCTACAATGAGCAGTTCTTC	CASSQVTAGVAYNEQFF
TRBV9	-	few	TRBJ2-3	TGTGCCAGCAGCCCCCGTGAGGTAGGAACGCAGTATTTT	CASSPREVGTQYF
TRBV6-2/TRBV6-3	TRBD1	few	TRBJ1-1	TGTGCCAGCAGGAGCGGGGACAGGGTAGCAACTGAAGCTTTCTTT	CASRSGDRVATEAFF
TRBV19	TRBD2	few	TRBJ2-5	TGTGCCAGTAGTACCTTAGCGGGAGTCCTCCCAGGGACCCAGTACTTC	CASSTLAGVLPGTQYF
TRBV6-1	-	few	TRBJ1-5	TGTGCCAGCAGTGCGCACGAAACATTGGGGTATCAGCCCCAGCATTTT	CASSAHETLGYQPQHF
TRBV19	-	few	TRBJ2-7	TGTGCCAGTAGTATAGGCGGGGACATCTCCTACGAGCAGTACTTC	CASSIGGDISYEQYF
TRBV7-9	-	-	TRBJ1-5	TGTGCCAGCAGTCAGGGCAATCAGCCCCAGCATTTT	CASSQGNQPQHF
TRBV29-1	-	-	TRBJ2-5	TGCAGCGTTGAAGGCCCCCCGAGGAGGGAGACCCAGTACTTC	CSVEGPPRRETQYF
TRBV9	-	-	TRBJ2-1	TGTGCCAGCAGCGCCTGGGGTAGCTCCTACAATGAGCAGTTCTTC	CASSAWGSSYNEQFF
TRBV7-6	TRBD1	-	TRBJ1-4	TGTGCCAGCAGCTTAGCCAGGGACAGGGTTGAAAAACTGTTTTTT	CASSLARDRVEKLFF